This T cell receptor beta chain was found in a study of blood T cells in healthy people across ages. Points from the study as a whole: Donors of long life had a larger count of naive CD4+ cells and greater diversity than aged donors. With naive T cell percentage, TCR beta diversity showed a strong correlation.

Samples each yielded at least 6 micrograms of total RNA. Points on this clonotype: Its specificity is not known.

Primed by a sample-barcoded 5' primer and a J-beta primer mix, a second PCR proceeded for 7 to 11 cycles. Every sample returned 2.5 million or more CDR3-containing paired-end reads. TCRdb processed the 5' RACE reads anew with MiXCR; each CDR3 protein has one entry. Of 650,000 to 950,000 distinct CDR3 sequences detected, approximately 44% appear once; the ten largest clones hold nearly 20%. Germline CDR1 and CDR2: SGHRS and YFSETQ. The V end was cut by 0 bases, the J end by 7 bases, with 8 bases between. The CDR3 is made up of 13 amino acids. The source is a man in his fifties or sixties in good health. The chain combines TRBV5-1 with TRBJ1-5; D is ambiguous. Sequenced material: blood. The CDR3 sequence: CASSLDGYQPQHF. The DNA for the CDR3 is TGCGCCAGCAGCTTGGATGGGTACCAGCCCCAGCATTTT.